One and the same sample provided the 29 T cell receptor beta chains below, sequenced in a study of regulatory T cells in long-lasting Graves disease. Researchers made TCR beta libraries by using iRepertoire HTBI primers and running Arm-PCR on CDR3 regions. TCRdb itself ran the multiplex PCR reads through MiXCR, one entry per CDR3 protein. The sample holds around 250,000 distinct CDR3 sequences, 15% to 20% seen once. Time point noted: newly diagnosed GD, antithyroid drugs for less than 3 months. PBMC RNA served as the TCR library source. A further study also used this sample, focusing on T cells in Graves' hyperthyroidism and ophthalmopathy.

Sample: peripheral blood mononuclear cells (PBMCs), taken at new diagnosis, from a patient treated with antithyroid drugs. These receptors all come from a woman in her twenties or thirties with Graves disease.

This clonotype was seen a few times. This CDR3 is CASGSGGLNEKLFF. The DNA for the CDR3 is TGTGCTAGTGGTTCCGGAGGTCTTAATGAAAAACTGTTTTTT. The chain combines TRBV12-5 with TRBJ1-4; D gene uncertain. Germline values: CDR1 LGHNT, CDR2 FRNRAP. Deletions cut 4 bases from V and 4 bases from J, with 10 bases between. The CDR3 extends over 14 amino acids. Combining the CDR3 with reference TRBV12-5 and TRBJ1-4 gives the whole variable domain DARVTQTPRHKVTEMGQEVTMRCQPILGHNTVFWYRQTMMQGLELLAYFRNRAPLDDSGMPKDRFSAEMPDATLATLKIQPSEPRDSAVYFCASGSGGLNEKLFFGSGTQLSVL.

In its sample, this clonotype was seen many times. The chain uses TRBV9 and TRBJ1-1; D gene unclear. Trimming left V 6 bases short and J 5 bases short, with 14 bases between. The germline CDR1 and CDR2 sequences are SGDLS and YYNGEE. This CDR3 region has 13 residues. This CDR3 reads CASNRLTGTEAFF. CDR3 sequence (DNA): TGTGCCAGCAACCGACTGACGGGGACTGAAGCTTTCTTT.

Ten or more counts support this clonotype. The V call is TRBV6-1, the J call TRBJ2-7; the D gene is possibly TRBD2 (5 bases). This CDR3 has 12 residues. V was cut by 8 bases and J by 6 bases, with 14 bases left in between. Germline V CDR1 and CDR2: MNHNS, SASEGT. The CDR3 sequence is CASSRGSSEQYF. The CDR3, as DNA: TGTGCCAGCTCCCGGGGATCTAGCGAGCAGTACTTC.

The rearrangement uses TRBV19 and TRBJ1-5, with D maybe TRBD1 (5 bases). The CDR3 runs to 15 residues. Trimming pared 4 bases from V and 2 bases from J, leaving 12 bases between. Germline values: CDR1 LNHDA, CDR2 SQIVND (reference sequence). The CDR3 bases are TGTGCCAGTAGTAAGGAGGGGCAGGGCAATCAGCCCCAGCATTTT. It encodes CASSKEGQGNQPQHF.

This clonotype was observed at least ten times. The chain recombines TRBV6-5 with TRBJ2-7; D is ambiguous. The CDR3 has 13 residues. Trimming stripped 2 bases from V and 1 base from J, with 6 bases between. Germline lookup yields CDR1 MNHEY and CDR2 SVGAGI. The CDR3 DNA reads TGTGCCAGCAGTTACGCAGAGTCCTACGAGCAGTACTTC. It is translated as CASSYAESYEQYF.

This clonotype appeared many times. V is TRBV12-3 or TRBV12-4 and J is TRBJ2-3; TRBD2 matches at 11 bases. The V segment lost 3 bases and the J segment 2 bases; nucleotides outside the gene matches: 16. The CDR3 is 20 residues long. CDR3 in DNA: TGTGCCAGCAGTTTTAGAGGGCTAGCGGGGGGACTGAGCGACACAGATACGCAGTATTTT. Translation gives CASSFRGLAGGLSDTDTQYF.

Many counts were recorded for this clonotype. CDR3 nucleotide sequence: TGTGCCATCAGCCTCGGGACAGGGGGCAACGGCGAGCAGTACTTC. Protein sequence: CAISLGTGGNGEQYF. The chain couples TRBV10-3 to TRBJ2-7; 12 nucleotides agree with TRBD1. The CDR3 spans 15 residues. Germline V gives CDR1 ENHRY, CDR2 SYGVKD. V lost 6 bases and J lost 6; bases outside the gene matches: 9.

This clonotype was observed at least ten times. J is TRBJ1-5 and V is TRBV6-5, with D possibly TRBD1 on 6 matching bases. Trimming took 2 bases from V and 3 from J, leaving 11 bases between them. CDR1 is MNHEY, CDR2 SVGAGI, per germline. The CDR3 loop spans 15 amino acids. CDR3 sequence (DNA): TGTGCCAGCAGTTACGAGGGGGGCACCAATCAGCCCCAGCATTTT. Translating gives CASSYEGGTNQPQHF.

This clonotype was detected ten times or more. The rearrangement uses TRBV4-1 and TRBJ2-1; D might be TRBD1 or TRBD2, each matching 7 bases. V was pared by 4 bases and J by 7 bases, with 20 bases between. The CDR3 has 16 amino acids. Per germline, CDR1 MGHRA and CDR2 YSYEKL. The CDR3 here is CASSPGGGLGYNEQFF. In DNA, the CDR3 is TGCGCCAGCAGCCCAGGGGGTGGACTAGGCTATAATGAGCAGTTCTTC.

This clonotype was seen at least ten times. CDR3 residues: CATSRDIRGNTEAFF. CDR3 bases: TGTGCCACCAGCAGAGATATCAGGGGGAACACTGAAGCTTTCTTT. This chain connects TRBV15 to TRBJ1-1, with D perhaps matching TRBD1 (6 bases). The CDR3 has 15 amino acids. V shed 0 bases and J shed 1 base, with 9 bases lying between them. CDR1 is LNHNV, CDR2 YYDKDF, per germline (reference sequence).

This clonotype came up many times. The genes are TRBV7-3 and TRBJ1-5, with 8 bases fitting TRBD1. The germline CDR1 and CDR2 sequences are SGHTA and FQGTGA. The length of the CDR3 is 16 residues. The J segment lost 6 bases and the V segment lost 4 bases, leaving 11 bases of the junction unmatched. CDR3 amino acids: CASSSPGQGKSQPQHF. The DNA of the CDR3 is TGTGCCAGCAGCTCCCCAGGACAGGGAAAGAGTCAGCCCCAGCATTTT.

V gene TRBV14 combines with J gene TRBJ1-4; 9 positions agree with TRBD1. The CDR3 spans 13 residues. The junction had 5 bases not matched to a gene; V was cut back by 8 bases and J by 7 bases. Germline CDR1 reads SGHDN; CDR2 reads FVKESK. CDR3 loop: CASGTGSCEKLFF. The CDR3 bases are TGTGCCAGCGGGACAGGGAGTTGTGAAAAACTGTTTTTT.

Worth noting for this clonotype: A much larger clone differs from this one at a single base, so this may be a read error. The genes are TRBV20-1 and TRBJ1-1; D is uncertain. Trimming took 3 bases from V and 0 from J, leaving 23 bases between them. CDR3 length: 18 residues. Germline CDR1 DFQATT, CDR2 SNEGSKA (reference sequence). This chain's CDR3 is CSARSTVLDRGMNTEAFF. CDR3 DNA sequence: TGCAGTGCTAGGAGTACCGTTCTGGACCGAGGAATGAACACTGAAGCTTTCTTT.

This clonotype has a handful of counts. This may come from a read error, since a much larger clone is one base off. The rearrangement joins TRBV7-7 to TRBJ2-7; 14 bases align to TRBD2. Germline V CDR1 and CDR2: SSHAT, FNYEAQ (reference sequence). CDR3 length: 20 amino acids. Written as DNA, the CDR3 is TGTGCTAGCAGCTCGGGACTAGCGGGGGTGCACCGAGTGGTCTCCTACGAGCAGTACTTC. Amino acids: CASSSGLAGVHRVVSYEQYF.

This clonotype was seen a handful of times. The chain recombines TRBV4-2 with TRBJ2-2; D may be TRBD2 (6 bases). The CDR3 is 18 residues long. Looked up from germline, CDR1 is LGHNA and CDR2 is YNFKEQ. Between the trimmed V and J ends, which lost 0 bases and 7 bases, there was a span of 21 bases. CDR3 DNA sequence: TGTGCCAGCAGCCAAGATCGTTGGACTACGCCCTTTAACGGGGAGCTGTTTTTT. This codes for CASSQDRWTTPFNGELFF.

A note on this clonotype: A much larger clone is a single base away; this may be a read error. This chain links TRBV5-1 with TRBJ2-3; 12 bases align to TRBD2. Germline assignment: CDR1 SGHRS and CDR2 YFSETQ. The CDR3 has 15 amino acids. DNA for the CDR3: TGCGCCAGCACCCGACTAGCGGGGGACACAGGTACGCAGTATTTT. Its protein is CASTRLAGDTGTQYF.

This chain connects TRBV15 to TRBJ1-5; 9 bases are shared with TRBD1. Looked up from germline, CDR1 is LNHNV and CDR2 is YYDKDF (reference sequence). This CDR3 has 14 residues. Trimming removed 11 bases from V and 4 bases from J; junction bases left unmatched: 9. The CDR3 sequence is CASQGGQGNQPQHF. In DNA form, the CDR3 reads TGTGCCTCGCAGGGGGGACAGGGTAATCAGCCCCAGCATTTT.

A word on this clonotype: This clone may be a read error of a much larger clone one base away. V usage is TRBV9 and J usage is TRBJ2-7; D not certain. Germline V CDR1 and CDR2: SGDLS, YYNGEE. The V and J ends lost 0 bases and 2 bases respectively, with 15 bases between them. The length of the CDR3 is 16 residues. Here the CDR3 DNA reads TGTGCCAGCAGCGTAGGAATACAGACTCCCGCCTACGAGCAGTACTTC. It is translated as CASSVGIQTPAYEQYF.

This clonotype was counted ten times or more. The V gene is TRBV20-1, the J gene TRBJ2-5; 16 bases fit TRBD2. V shed 7 bases, J shed 4 bases, and the junction held 9 bases outside the gene matches. From germline, CDR1 is DFQATT and CDR2 SNEGSKA (reference sequence). This CDR3 comprises 16 residues. CDR3 DNA: TGCAGTGTCCAGGGGACTAGCGGGGGGGAGGGAGAGACCCAGTACTTC. Protein: CSVQGTSGGEGETQYF.

This clonotype was found many times. This chain joins TRBV5-1 and TRBJ2-1; a weak D match, TRBD1 (6 bases). Looked up from germline, CDR1 is SGHRS and CDR2 is YFSETQ. This CDR3 is built from 13 residues. Deletions cut 7 bases from V and 8 bases from J, with 16 bases between. The CDR3 region has the DNA TGCGCCAGCGTACAGGGCATAGGAGATGAGCAGTTCTTC. Translating it yields CASVQGIGDEQFF.

This clonotype appeared many times. The V and J genes are TRBV20-1 and TRBJ1-1, with D hard to call. CDR1 DFQATT and CDR2 SNEGSKA come from the germline V gene (reference sequence). The CDR3 extends over 12 amino acids. The ends were cut back, 5 bases at V and 1 base at J, with 8 bases in the middle. CDR3 residues: CSAEGPNTEAFF. The CDR3 DNA reads TGCAGTGCTGAGGGTCCGAACACTGAAGCTTTCTTT.

This clonotype was detected many times. J is TRBJ2-5 and V is TRBV10-1, with 8 bases identical to TRBD1. The CDR3 extends over 14 amino acids. With 6 bases clipped from V and 5 bases from J, the junction kept 8 bases outside the gene matches. Germline V gene sequence: CDR1 WNHNN, CDR2 SYGVQD (reference sequence). CDR3 coding DNA: TGCGCCAGCAGCGGACCAGGGGGCCGGGAGACCCAGTACTTC. Translation gives CASSGPGGRETQYF.

The table lists this clonotype with many counts. The V and J genes are TRBV7-8 and TRBJ2-1; 7 nucleotides agree with TRBD2. The V and J ends lost 6 bases and 4 bases, in that order; junction bases with no gene match: 12. The CDR3 runs 16 residues. CDR1 and CDR2 (germline): SGHVS, FQNEAQ. DNA for the CDR3: TGTGCCAGCAGGTTCGGGGGGTCCGGGGGATACAATGAGCAGTTCTTC. Its protein product is CASRFGGSGGYNEQFF.

The count of this clonotype is one. One end of the junction is discordant with germline, which a read error may explain. DNA of the CDR3: TGCAGTGCTAGGACAGGGGTGGGATTCTTCTTT. This encodes CSARTGVGFFF. This rearrangement joins TRBV20-1 to TRBJ1-4; TRBD1 aligns across 8 bases. The germline V gene has CDR1 DFQATT and CDR2 SNEGSKA (reference sequence). The CDR3 is 11 residues long.

This clonotype was seen at least ten times. The rearrangement links TRBV24-1 to TRBJ1-5; possible D gene TRBD1, 5 bases. CDR1 and CDR2 from the germline V gene are KGHDR and SFDVKD. The CDR3 consists of 14 residues. Deletions cut 5 bases from V and 4 bases from J, with 11 bases between. The CDR3 protein is CATSVPTENQPQHF. Here the CDR3 DNA reads TGTGCCACCAGTGTCCCGACAGAGAATCAGCCCCAGCATTTT.

This clonotype came up many times. The V gene is TRBV20-1, the J gene TRBJ2-1, with TRBD2 identical over 8 bases. The V gene end was trimmed by 5 bases and the J gene end by 4 bases; junction bases not matched to a gene: 10. The CDR3 totals 15 residues. The V gene's germline CDR1 is DFQATT and CDR2 SNEGSKA (reference sequence). The CDR3 reads CSAGGSRGGYNEQFF. Written as DNA, the CDR3 is TGCAGTGCTGGAGGGAGTCGGGGGGGATACAATGAGCAGTTCTTC.

Comments on this clonotype: The CDR3 carries no conserved terminal phenylalanine or tryptophan, so it likely arises from a read error. The chain links TRBV7-2 to TRBJ2-6, with unresolved D. This CDR3 region has 18 residues. With 1 base removed from V and 1 base from J, the gap between germline ends came to 14 bases. Germline CDR1 and CDR2: SGHTA and FQGNSA. CDR3 in DNA: TGTGCCAGCAGCTTAGAAGCAGAAGTGTCTTCTGGGGCCAACGTCCTGACTTCC. Translating it yields CASSLEAEVSSGANVLTS.

This clonotype was detected many times. The chain links TRBV27 to TRBJ1-6; D is unclear. The CDR3 runs to 16 residues. Trimming cost V 4 bases and J 6 bases, with 16 bases left between them. Germline V gene lookup returns CDR1 MNHEY and CDR2 SMNVEV (reference sequence). CDR3 loop: CASSSTTGRFNSPLHF. Written as DNA, the CDR3 is TGTGCCAGCAGTTCGACGACCGGACGGTTTAATTCACCCCTCCACTTT.

The chain couples TRBV4-1 to TRBJ1-4; 9 nucleotides match TRBD1. Germline lookup yields CDR1 MGHRA and CDR2 YSYEKL. The CDR3 length is 15 residues. The ends lost 4 bases at V and 8 bases at J; junction bases unmatched: 8. CDR3 region: CASSLPGTGREKLFF. In nucleotides, the CDR3 is TGCGCCAGCAGCCTTCCCGGGACAGGGAGAGAAAAACTGTTTTTT.